What follows are 3 T cell receptor delta chains derived from one specimen sequenced in a study of gamma-delta T cells after stem cell transplantation (dated by TCRdb to 2015 to 2016). Library creation used RT-PCR. Sequencing was performed on an Illumina MiSeq. TCRdb processed the public reads again with the CATT caller, after which rows with matching DNA were combined. Across this sample there are over 7,000 delta-chain clones, with less than 15% seen only once. The ten most abundant clones make up under 7% of the sample. The sequenced sample was gamma-delta T cells. The receptors were gathered from a human donor. It is not recorded whose cells these are; they may come from a transplant donor.

The chain recombines TRDV1 with TRDJ2, with TRDD3 matching 10 bases. Germline V gene data show CDR1 as TSWWSYY and CDR2 as QGS. V dropped 0 bases and J dropped 7; count of bases not matched to a gene: 23. This CDR3 is built from 22 residues. This CDR3 is CALGELESYPFTGGLPLAQLFF. The CDR3 DNA reads as TGTGCTCTTGGGGAACTAGAATCCTACCCCTTTACTGGGGGATTGCCCTTAGCACAACTCTTCTTT.

This clone turned up a few times. The chain is built from TRDV1 and TRDJ1; 11 bases are shared with TRDD3. Germline-derived CDR1 and CDR2 are TSWWSYY and QGS. V shed 4 bases and J 1 base; nucleotides not matched to a gene: 29. The CDR3 loop spans 24 amino acids. In nucleotides, the CDR3 is TGTGCTCTTGGGGTCAGCATCTTCCTCATTACCCGCCTTCTGGGGGATACAGGCACCGATAAACTCATCTTT. Translated: CALGVSIFLITRLLGDTGTDKLIF.

This clone was counted only a few times. The chain has TRDV3 and TRDJ1; 9 bases agree with TRDD2. The J segment lost 0 bases and the V segment lost 3 bases, leaving 35 bases of the junction unmatched. The germline V gene has CDR1 TVYSNPD and CDR2 GDNSRS (reference sequence). The CDR3 runs 24 residues. CDR3 nucleotides: TGTGCCTTCTCCTTCCTACGAAAATCCCGACGGGCCAACCCTTCATCTAAGTACACCGATAAACTCATCTTT. This encodes CAFSFLRKSRRANPSSKYTDKLIF. Combining the CDR3 with reference TRDV3 and TRDJ1 gives the whole variable domain CDKVTQSSPDQTVASGSEVVLLCTYDTVYSNPDLFWYRIRPDYSFQFVFYGDNSRSEGADFTQGRFSVKHILTQKAFHLVISPVRTEDSATYYCAFSFLRKSRRANPSSKYTDKLIFGKGTRVTVEP.